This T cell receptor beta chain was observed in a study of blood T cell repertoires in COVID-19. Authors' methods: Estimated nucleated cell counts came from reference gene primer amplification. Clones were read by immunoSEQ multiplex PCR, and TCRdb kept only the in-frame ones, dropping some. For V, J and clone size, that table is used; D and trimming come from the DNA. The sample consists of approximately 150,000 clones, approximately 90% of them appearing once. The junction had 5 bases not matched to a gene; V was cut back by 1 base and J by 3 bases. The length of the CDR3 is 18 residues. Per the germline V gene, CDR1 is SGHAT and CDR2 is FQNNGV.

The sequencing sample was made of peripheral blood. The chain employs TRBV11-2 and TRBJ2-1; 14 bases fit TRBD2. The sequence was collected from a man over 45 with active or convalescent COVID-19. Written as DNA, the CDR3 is TGTGCCAGCAGCTTAGTGGGGACTAGCGGGAGCTTCTACAATGAGCAGTTCTTC. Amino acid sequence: CASSLVGTSGSFYNEQFF. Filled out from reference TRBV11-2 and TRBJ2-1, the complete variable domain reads EAGVAQSPRYKIIEKRQSVAFWCNPISGHATLYWYQQILGQGPKLLIQFQNNGVVDDSQLPKDRFSAERLKGVDSTLKIQPAKLEDSAVYLCASSLVGTSGSFYNEQFFGPGTRLTVL.